The T cell receptor (beta chain) described here comes from a study of cytomegalovirus exposure and HLA in healthy donors. Study-level results: Altogether, 160 or so TCR beta chains were recorded as cytomegalovirus-associated.

Profiled with immunoSEQ multiplex PCR; TCRdb holds only in-frame clones, not every one. This sample yields about 120,000 clones, of which about 87% are seen a single time; 1.5% to 2% belongs to the top ten. About this clone: Its antigen is undetermined.

Material: PBMCs. This TCR came from a woman under 30 in good health and CMV-seronegative.

Written as DNA, the CDR3 is TGTGCCATCAGTGGGGAGCCGTACAATGAGCAGTTCTTC. This sequence encodes CAISGEPYNEQFF. The rearrangement uses TRBV10-3 and TRBJ2-1, with D perhaps matching TRBD2 (5 bases). The CDR3 spans 13 residues. Per the germline V gene, CDR1 is ENHRY and CDR2 is SYGVKD. V lost 4 bases and J 4 bases, leaving 8 bases between the germline ends.